Shown below are 10 T cell receptor beta chains from a single sample sequenced in a study of T cells expressing NK-cell markers. TCRdb re-called the 5' RACE reads and catalogs CDR3 proteins one per entry, DNA excluded. This table lists hundreds of thousands of distinct CDR3 sequences. Sequences were obtained from blood T cells: a sorted CD56 or NKG2C T cell subset, CD4+ or CD8+ T cells, or bulk PBMC T cells (not recorded which). These receptors were collected from a man younger than 30 in good health.

The genes are TRBV5-1 and TRBJ1-1. The length of the CDR3 is 17 residues. Germline V lookup: CDR1 SGHRS, CDR2 YFSETQ. CDR3 amino acids: CASSLEYSRRMNTEAFF. The variable domain in full, completed from reference TRBV5-1 and TRBJ1-1, reads KAGVTQTPRYLIKTRGQQVTLSCSPISGHRSVSWYQQTPGQGLQFLFEYFSETQRNKGNFPGRFSGRQFSNSRSEMNVSTLELGDSALYLCASSLEYSRRMNTEAFFGQGTRLTVV.

V usage is TRBV4-2 and J usage is TRBJ2-7; the TRBD2 assignment by TCRdb is unverifiable without DNA. CDR3 length: 18 amino acids. The V gene's germline CDR1 is LGHNA and CDR2 YNFKEQ. This chain's CDR3 is CASSQDGLGAGAAYEQYF.

V is TRBV28 and J is TRBJ2-1. This CDR3 is built from 12 residues. Looked up from germline, CDR1 is MDHEN and CDR2 is SYDVKM. CDR3 in amino acids: CGSENTYNEQFF.

V usage is TRBV12-3 or TRBV12-4 and J usage is TRBJ2-4; TCRdb proposes TRBD2, but this gene call is untestable without DNA. This CDR3 contains 13 residues. CDR3 residues: CASSLLGRDIQYF.

The chain combines TRBV12-3 or TRBV12-4 with TRBJ1-2. The CDR3 has 17 amino acids. CDR3 protein: CASSLAMSEPSHYGYTF.

The rearrangement uses TRBV5-1 and TRBJ2-3; TCRdb calls TRBD2, which cannot be checked without DNA. Germline CDR1 SGHRS, CDR2 YFSETQ. The CDR3 is 19 amino acids. CDR3: CASSLVPARSGTPTDTQYF.

The chain uses TRBV7-9 and TRBJ2-3; TCRdb lists TRBD1, though no DNA is available to test this call. CDR1 is SEHNR, CDR2 FQNEAQ, per germline (reference sequence). The CDR3 totals 15 residues. The CDR3 is CASTQLGAKGDTQYF.

V is TRBV30 and J is TRBJ2-7; absent DNA, TCRdb's TRBD1 call cannot be checked. This CDR3 contains 11 residues. Germline loops: CDR1 GTSNPN, CDR2 SVGIG (reference sequence). CDR3 loop: CAWTDSYEQYF.

The chain joins TRBV4-3 to TRBJ2-5; TCRdb gives TRBD2 as the D gene, but with no DNA this cannot be confirmed. Germline CDR1 reads LGHNA; CDR2 reads YSLEER. The CDR3 contains 16 residues. The CDR3 sequence is CASSQSLAGGWETQYF.

This rearrangement joins TRBV7-9 to TRBJ2-3; no DNA is available, so the TRBD2 call from TCRdb remains unchecked. CDR1 and CDR2 (germline): SEHNR, FQNEAQ (reference sequence). The CDR3 is made up of 16 amino acids. CDR3 loop: CASSGRGGVSTDTQYF.